This passage covers 32 T cell receptor beta chains from one sample sequenced in a study of blood T cell repertoires in COVID-19 (dated by TCRdb to 2020 to 2022). Libraries came from the immunoSEQ multiplex PCR assay. Held by TCRdb, this immuneACCESS table contains in-frame sequences only and omits some clones. Under half of the omission traces to an unresolved V gene where checked; the cause of the rest is unknown. The sample table shows 60,000 to 95,000 clones, and about nine tenths are seen once. About 15% of the sample rests with the top ten. The sample was peripheral blood. The receptors were gathered from a woman of 80 years or more with active or convalescent COVID-19.

This clone was recorded only once. The chain combines TRBV28 with TRBJ2-7; TRBD1 matches 9 bases. V lost 5 bases to trimming and J lost 2 bases; unmatched junction nucleotides: 7. This CDR3 has 15 residues. The germline V gene has CDR1 MDHEN and CDR2 SYDVKM. CDR3 sequence: CASSPGTGPTYEQYF. DNA of the CDR3: TGTGCCAGCAGTCCGGGGACAGGGCCCACCTACGAGCAGTACTTC. Full variable domain (missing parts from reference TRBV28 and TRBJ2-7): DVKVTQSSRYLVKRTGEKVFLECVQDMDHENMFWYRQDPGLGLRLIYFSYDVKMKEKGDIPEGYSVSREKKERFSLILESASTNQTSMYLCASSPGTGPTYEQYFGPGTRLTVT.

The rearrangement uses TRBV18 and TRBJ1-2; the match to TRBD1 covers 10 bases. The CDR3 sequence is 17 residues long. The J segment lost 0 bases and the V segment lost 8 bases, leaving 12 bases of the junction unmatched. Germline V gene data show CDR1 as KGHSH and CDR2 as LQKENI. The CDR3 loop reads CASPNLGTGATNYGYTF. Here the CDR3 DNA reads TGTGCCAGCCCAAACTTAGGGACAGGGGCTACTAACTATGGCTACACCTTC.

This clone is a singleton in its sample. The rearrangement joins TRBV9 to TRBJ2-5; TRBD2 matches at 11 bases. Germline loops: CDR1 SGDLS, CDR2 YYNGEE. CDR3 size: 14 residues. V lost 4 bases to trimming and J lost 2 bases; unmatched junction nucleotides: 1. The CDR3 nucleotides read TGTGCCAGCAGCTCTAGCGGGGGGCAAGAGACCCAGTACTTC. This gives the protein CASSSSGGQETQYF.

The chain uses TRBV5-1 and TRBJ2-7; D perhaps matches TRBD1 (6 bases). This CDR3 comprises 15 residues. Trimming took off 0 bases at V and 4 bases at J, with 14 bases between the two ends. CDR1 is SGHRS, CDR2 YFSETQ, per germline. The CDR3 DNA sequence: TGCGCCAGCAGCTTGGGGCAGGGGCATATTTACGAGCAGTACTTC. Encoded protein: CASSLGQGHIYEQYF.

The J gene is TRBJ1-2, the V gene TRBV4-1; D may be TRBD1 (5 bases). The CDR3 totals 15 residues. Germline lookup yields CDR1 MGHRA and CDR2 YSYEKL. The ends were cut back, 0 bases at V and 4 bases at J, with 12 bases in the middle. CDR3 in DNA: TGCGCCAGCAGCCAAGATTCCAGGACAACCTATGGCTACACCTTC. The encoded protein is CASSQDSRTTYGYTF.

The chain has TRBV7-9 and TRBJ1-5; TRBD1 agrees at 7 bases. Germline V lookup: CDR1 SEHNR, CDR2 FQNEAQ (reference sequence). Unmatched junction bases numbered 3, after V lost 3 bases and J lost 1 base. The CDR3 length is 15 residues. CDR3 nucleotide sequence: TGTGCCAGCAGCTTCCTGGGACAGAGCAATCAGCCCCAGCATTTT. Translation: CASSFLGQSNQPQHF. The full variable domain, completed using reference TRBV7-9 and TRBJ1-5, is DTGVSQNPRHKITKRGQNVTFRCDPISEHNRLYWYRQTLGQGPEFLTYFQNEAQLEKSRLLSDRFSAERPKGSFSTLEIQRTEQGDSAMYLCASSFLGQSNQPQHFGDGTRLSIL.

The chain employs TRBV6-6 and TRBJ2-7, with 7 nucleotides matching TRBD1. This CDR3 comprises 15 residues. J lost 6 bases, V lost 1 base, and 9 bases had no gene match. Germline loops: CDR1 MNHNY, CDR2 SVGAGI (reference sequence). The CDR3 here is CASSYYRQQGSEQYF. The CDR3 DNA sequence: TGTGCCAGCAGTTACTATCGCCAACAGGGGAGCGAGCAGTACTTC.

This chain joins TRBV18 and TRBJ2-3; TRBD1 aligns across 10 bases. Germline CDR1 is KGHSH and CDR2 is LQKENI. The length of the CDR3 is 15 residues. Trimming removed 1 base from V and 6 bases from J; junction bases left unmatched: 4. CDR3 region: CASSPQETGGDTQYF. The CDR3 DNA sequence: TGTGCCAGCTCACCACAGGAGACAGGGGGCGATACGCAGTATTTT.

The rearrangement uses TRBV6-2 or TRBV6-3 and TRBJ1-1, with 9 bases matching TRBD1. This CDR3 has 15 residues. The V segment lost 2 bases and the J segment 5 bases; nucleotides outside the gene matches: 6. Germline CDR1 is MNHEY and CDR2 is SVGEGT. The CDR3 DNA sequence: TGTGCCAGCAGTTACCCGGGACAGGGAGGTACTGAAGCTTTCTTT. This translates into CASSYPGQGGTEAFF.

This clone has a handful of counts. The V and J genes are TRBV10-3 and TRBJ2-7; possible D gene TRBD1, 6 bases. Trimming took 5 bases from V and 4 from J, leaving 6 bases between them. CDR3 size: 11 residues. Germline V CDR1 and CDR2: ENHRY, SYGVKD. CDR3 protein: CAISQGYEQYF. CDR3 coding DNA: TGTGCCATCAGTCAGGGGTACGAGCAGTACTTC.

This chain uses TRBV28 with TRBJ2-7; D might be TRBD2 (6 bases). The CDR3 consists of 14 residues. The germline V gene encodes CDR1 MDHEN and CDR2 SYDVKM. Trimming removed 7 bases at V and 0 bases at J, with 13 bases between. This CDR3 reads CASILGGSSYEQYF. Here the CDR3 DNA reads TGTGCCAGCATCCTAGGAGGGAGCTCCTACGAGCAGTACTTC.

The chain has TRBV7-3 and TRBJ2-3, with TRBD1 matching over 7 bases. The CDR3 is 17 residues long. Germline CDR1 and CDR2: SGHTA and FQGTGA. With 5 bases clipped from V and 2 bases from J, the junction kept 13 bases outside the gene matches. This CDR3 is CASSPETGVYSTDTQYF. The CDR3 DNA sequence: TGTGCCAGCAGCCCCGAAACAGGGGTATACTCCACAGATACGCAGTATTTT.

This sequence joins TRBV5-6 and TRBJ2-7; D is perhaps TRBD1 (6 bases). Deletions cut 3 bases from V and 0 bases from J, with 13 bases between. Per the germline V gene, CDR1 is SGHDT and CDR2 is YYEEEE. The CDR3 runs 15 residues. CDR3 DNA: TGTGCCAGCAGCTCGGACAGCCACCTCTCCTACGAGCAGTACTTC. Protein sequence: CASSSDSHLSYEQYF.

The V and J genes are TRBV29-1 and TRBJ1-1; tentative D call: TRBD1 (6 bases). The CDR3 runs to 11 residues. Germline V gene lookup returns CDR1 SQVTM and CDR2 ANQGSEA. V lost 3 bases, J lost 11 bases, and 13 bases lay in between. Here the CDR3 reads CSVDRGGRAFF. Written as DNA, the CDR3 is TGCAGCGTTGATCGGGGGGGGCGTGCTTTCTTT.

This rearrangement joins TRBV28 to TRBJ2-7; tentatively, D is TRBD1 (6 bases). Looked up from germline, CDR1 is MDHEN and CDR2 is SYDVKM. The V and J ends lost 6 bases and 2 bases respectively, with 20 bases between them. The CDR3 covers 16 residues. The CDR3 reads CASSLTPGTGTYEQYF. CDR3 nucleotides: TGTGCCAGCAGCTTAACCCCTGGAACAGGGACCTACGAGCAGTACTTC. The whole variable domain, remainder taken from reference TRBV28 and TRBJ2-7, is DVKVTQSSRYLVKRTGEKVFLECVQDMDHENMFWYRQDPGLGLRLIYFSYDVKMKEKGDIPEGYSVSREKKERFSLILESASTNQTSMYLCASSLTPGTGTYEQYFGPGTRLTVT.

Details on this clone: This same CDR3 is encoded by further DNA sequences in the sample. The chain has TRBV18 and TRBJ2-2; 9 nucleotides line up with TRBD1. CDR1 and CDR2 (germline): KGHSH, LQKENI. This CDR3 has 15 residues. Losses at the gene ends were 2 bases for V and 5 bases for J; bases not matched to a gene: 3. In DNA, the CDR3 is TGTGCCAGCTCACCAGGGACAGGGAGTACCGGGGAGCTGTTTTTT. Protein: CASSPGTGSTGELFF.

The genes are TRBV15 and TRBJ1-2; D is possibly TRBD1 (5 bases). This CDR3 has 15 residues. Germline values: CDR1 LNHNV, CDR2 YYDKDF (reference sequence). The V end was cut by 4 bases, the J end by 1 base, with 13 bases between. CDR3 in amino acids: CATSIPGGNNYGYTF. CDR3 sequence (DNA): TGTGCCACCAGCATTCCTGGGGGGAATAACTATGGCTACACCTTC.

This chain joins TRBV5-4 and TRBJ2-5, with D tentatively TRBD2 (6 bases). This CDR3 spans 12 amino acids. V was clipped by 0 bases and J by 13 bases, with 13 bases between them. Germline V lookup: CDR1 SGHNT, CDR2 YYREEE (reference sequence). This chain's CDR3 is CASSLGSGDLYF. In DNA form, the CDR3 reads TGTGCCAGCAGCTTGGGTAGCGGCGATTTGTACTTC.

This chain joins TRBV29-1 and TRBJ2-1; TRBD1 is a possible D gene (5 bases). V was trimmed by 4 bases and J by 9 bases, leaving 13 bases between them. Germline values: CDR1 SQVTM, CDR2 ANQGSEA. The CDR3 extends over 12 amino acids. The CDR3: CSVARPTGEQFF. The CDR3 region has the DNA TGCAGCGTTGCGCGGCCAACAGGTGAGCAGTTCTTC.

The rearrangement uses TRBV30 and TRBJ1-5; tentatively, D is TRBD1 (5 bases). Trimming pared 5 bases from V and 0 bases from J, leaving 8 bases between. The CDR3 covers 13 residues. Germline CDR1 is GTSNPN and CDR2 is SVGIG (reference sequence). The CDR3 DNA follows: TGTGCCTGGGGCGGGGGTAGCAATCAGCCCCAGCATTTT. Protein sequence: CAWGGGSNQPQHF.

This chain's CDR3 is CAISDSGGSTDTQYF. The CDR3, as DNA: TGTGCCATCAGTGACAGCGGGGGGAGCACAGATACGCAGTATTTT. The chain joins TRBV10-3 to TRBJ2-3; 9 positions agree with TRBD2. The V gene end was trimmed by 3 bases and the J gene end by 0 bases; junction bases not matched to a gene: 1. CDR1 is ENHRY and CDR2 is SYGVKD in the germline V gene. CDR3 length: 15 residues.

The chain employs TRBV7-7 and TRBJ1-1; D might be TRBD1 (6 bases). CDR1 and CDR2 (germline): SSHAT, FNYEAQ (reference sequence). The V end was cut by 0 bases, the J end by 7 bases, with 15 bases between. The CDR3 extends over 15 amino acids. CDR3 sequence (DNA): TGTGCCAGCAGCTTAGCGGGGGGGGGCATAGGTGAAGCTTTCTTT. Its protein product is CASSLAGGGIGEAFF.

The rearrangement joins TRBV6-5 to TRBJ1-5; 10 nucleotides align to TRBD1. Germline V gene sequence: CDR1 MNHEY, CDR2 SVGAGI. With V trimmed by 5 bases and J by 4 bases, 5 bases remained unmatched. This CDR3 spans 15 amino acids. The CDR3 DNA sequence: TGTGCCAGCAGTATTGGACAGGGGGGAAATCAGCCCCAGCATTTT. The encoded protein is CASSIGQGGNQPQHF.

The rearrangement joins TRBV9 to TRBJ1-2; TRBD1 aligns across 7 bases. Germline CDR1 and CDR2: SGDLS and YYNGEE. The J segment lost 2 bases and the V segment lost 0 bases, leaving 13 bases of the junction unmatched. This CDR3 has 18 amino acids. The CDR3 here is CASSVGYNEGARNYGYTF. The CDR3, as DNA: TGTGCCAGCAGCGTAGGTTATAATGAGGGGGCGCGGAACTATGGCTACACCTTC. The complete variable domain, with remaining parts taken from reference TRBV9 and TRBJ1-2, reads DSGVTQTPKHLITATGQRVTLRCSPRSGDLSVYWYQQSLDQGLQFLIQYYNGEERAKGNILERFSAQQFPDLHSELNLSSLELGDSALYFCASSVGYNEGARNYGYTFGSGTRLTVV.

The chain carries TRBV6-5 and TRBJ1-6; TRBD1 matches 9 bases. Germline CDR1 MNHEY, CDR2 SVGAGI. This CDR3 region has 14 residues. J was trimmed by 10 bases and V by 4 bases; bases with no gene match: 5. The CDR3 DNA reads as TGTGCCAGCAGTTCCGGGACAGGGTGGTCACCCCTCCACTTT. Translating it yields CASSSGTGWSPLHF.

This chain joins TRBV4-3 and TRBJ1-2, with TRBD1 identical over 7 bases. The junction had 4 bases not matched to a gene; V was cut back by 3 bases and J by 0 bases. This CDR3 has 15 residues. Germline CDR1 LGHNA, CDR2 YSLEER. DNA of the CDR3: TGCGCCAGCAGCCAGGGGGACAGCTCTAACTATGGCTACACCTTC. As protein: CASSQGDSSNYGYTF.

This chain links TRBV19 with TRBJ1-1; D remains ambiguous. The CDR3 extends over 13 amino acids. Trimming pared 4 bases from V and 2 bases from J, leaving 8 bases between. In germline, CDR1 is LNHDA, CDR2 SQIVND (reference sequence). The CDR3 loop is CASSTQINTEAFF. CDR3 in DNA: TGTGCCAGTAGTACCCAGATAAACACTGAAGCTTTCTTT.

The chain employs TRBV5-1 and TRBJ2-7; unclear D gene. V shed 3 bases and J shed 1 base, with 8 bases lying between them. This CDR3 contains 13 residues. From germline, CDR1 is SGHRS and CDR2 YFSETQ. For the CDR3, the DNA is TGCGCCAGCAGCTATTACGAGTCCTACGAGCAGTACTTC. Residues: CASSYYESYEQYF. The full variable domain, its missing parts supplied by reference TRBV5-1 and TRBJ2-7, is KAGVTQTPRYLIKTRGQQVTLSCSPISGHRSVSWYQQTPGQGLQFLFEYFSETQRNKGNFPGRFSGRQFSNSRSEMNVSTLELGDSALYLCASSYYESYEQYFGPGTRLTVT.

V gene TRBV5-1 combines with J gene TRBJ1-4, with 10 positions matching TRBD1. Germline CDR1 reads SGHRS; CDR2 reads YFSETQ. CDR3 length equals 15 residues. V lost 3 bases, J lost 7 bases, and 6 bases stayed unmatched. The CDR3 DNA follows: TGCGCCAGCAGCTCCCTCGGGACAGGGGCTGAAAAACTGTTTTTT. Translating it yields CASSSLGTGAEKLFF.

The J gene is TRBJ2-3, the V gene TRBV24-1; 7 bases align to TRBD2. The CDR3 contains 15 residues. V trimming: 5 bases; J trimming: 1 base; junction bases outside the gene matches: 5. Germline V gene data show CDR1 as KGHDR and CDR2 as SFDVKD. Here the CDR3 reads CATSGTGRGTDTQYF. The CDR3 bases are TGTGCCACCAGTGGGACGGGGAGGGGCACAGATACGCAGTATTTT.

This clone was observed once. V is TRBV6-1 and J is TRBJ1-5; 10 bases map to TRBD1. Per the germline V gene, CDR1 is MNHNS and CDR2 is SASEGT. The V segment lost 8 bases and the J segment 6 bases; nucleotides outside the gene matches: 16. CDR3 size: 17 residues. CDR3 protein: CASGAQGQGNRVQPQHF. CDR3 bases: TGTGCCAGCGGTGCCCAGGGACAGGGGAATCGTGTTCAGCCCCAGCATTTT.

This sequence joins TRBV10-1 and TRBJ1-4; a possible D gene is TRBD1 (5 bases). The CDR3 has 14 amino acids. V lost 10 bases, J lost 2 bases, and 14 bases lay in between. Germline CDR1 WNHNN, CDR2 SYGVQD (reference sequence). The CDR3 sequence is CAKGILRTNEKLFF. For the CDR3, the DNA is TGCGCCAAGGGGATACTACGGACTAATGAAAAACTGTTTTTT.